The 4 T cell receptor beta chains in this list originate from one sample, sequenced in a study of early T cells in non-severe SARS-CoV-2 infection. TCRdb called the 5' RACE reads again in MiXCR, with one record for every CDR3 protein. The table lists almost 65,000 distinct CDR3 sequences, 4.9% of them singletons, with approximately 5.4% in the top ten. Sequencing was carried out using whole blood. Receptors originate from an adult who was a healthcare worker with PCR-confirmed SARS-CoV-2 infection or an uninfected control (not recorded which).

The table lists this clonotype with many counts. The genes are TRBV6-1 and TRBJ1-1, with D unclear. This CDR3 contains 17 residues. The V end lost 2 bases, the J end lost 1 base, and 17 bases lay between the germline ends. Germline V gene sequence: CDR1 MNHNS, CDR2 SASEGT. The CDR3 DNA follows: TGTGCCAGCAGTGAACTGGGCCCCCGGACCAGGAACACTGAAGCTTTCTTT. Its translation: CASSELGPRTRNTEAFF.

This clonotype was found a few times. CDR3 sequence (DNA): TGCAGTGCTAGAGATCGTCGGGTAGCGGGAGGGACGAACACCGGGGAGCTGTTTTTT. It codes for CSARDRRVAGGTNTGELFF. This rearrangement joins TRBV20-1 to TRBJ2-2; 11 bases are shared with TRBD2. CDR1 and CDR2 (germline): DFQATT, SNEGSKA (reference sequence). The CDR3 contains 19 residues. The V segment lost 0 bases and the J segment 0 bases; nucleotides outside the gene matches: 9.

This clonotype was counted at least ten times. The CDR3 protein is CASNRGVTDTQYF. The CDR3 nucleotides are TGTGCCAGCAACCGCGGGGTCACAGATACGCAGTATTTT. The chain couples TRBV6-5 to TRBJ2-3; a weak D match, TRBD2 (6 bases). This CDR3 is built from 13 residues. Germline V lookup: CDR1 MNHEY, CDR2 SVGAGI. The V end lost 7 bases, the J end lost 2 bases, and 10 bases lay between the germline ends.

This chain connects TRBV27 to TRBJ2-7, with TRBD1 matching over 11 bases. Germline V gene sequence: CDR1 MNHEY, CDR2 SMNVEV (reference sequence). V dropped 6 bases and J dropped 3; count of bases not matched to a gene: 7. The length of the CDR3 is 15 residues. In DNA, the CDR3 is TGTGCCAGCAGGGTGGAGGGGACAGGGGGCTACGAGCAGTACTTC. Its protein product is CASRVEGTGGYEQYF.